The next 10 T cell receptor beta chains were all read from a single sample in a study of T-cell reconstitution after alpha-beta-depleted transplantation in children. TCRbeta library construction was performed incorporating unique molecular identifiers. TCRdb re-called the PCR reads with MiXCR, one entry per CDR3 protein. The table has 200,000 to 300,000 distinct CDR3 sequences, roughly 25% seen once; the top ten hold more than 2%. This material consisted of PBMCs, taken before TCRalphabeta/CD19-depleted stem cell transplant. Receptor source: a girl aged 2-9 years with Fanconi anemia, due to receive a stem cell transplant.

This clonotype was found a few times. The J gene is TRBJ2-7, the V gene TRBV20-1; D unresolved. The CDR3 spans 11 residues. Trimming removed 5 bases from V and 2 bases from J, with 7 bases in between. From germline, CDR1 is DFQATT and CDR2 SNEGSKA (reference sequence). The CDR3 loop is CSADKAYEQYF. As DNA, the CDR3 is TGCAGTGCTGATAAGGCCTACGAGCAGTACTTC.

This clonotype was recorded at least ten times. V usage is TRBV5-7 and J usage is TRBJ2-3; the match to TRBD2 covers 9 bases. TRBV5-7 is classed as an ORF, of uncertain function. Losses at the gene ends were 5 bases for V and 4 bases for J; bases not matched to a gene: 20. The CDR3 length is 19 residues. CDR3 bases: TGTGCCAGCAGTTCTCCCTTGTGGGGCGGGAGGGCCGAATCAGATACGCAGTATTTT. Amino acid sequence: CASSSPLWGGRAESDTQYF.

This clonotype was observed a handful of times. The genes are TRBV18 and TRBJ2-1, with 8 bases that match TRBD2. V shed 4 bases, J shed 1 base, and the junction held 6 bases outside the gene matches. The CDR3 has 16 amino acids. The germline gives CDR1 KGHSH, CDR2 LQKENI. The CDR3 DNA reads TGTGCCAGCTCACTTGGCGGGGGGCCTTCCTACAATGAGCAGTTCTTC. Translating it yields CASSLGGGPSYNEQFF.

This clonotype was observed at least ten times. V is TRBV4-2 and J is TRBJ2-7, with TRBD2 identical over 9 bases. In germline, CDR1 is LGHNA, CDR2 YNFKEQ. CDR3 length equals 16 residues. With V trimmed by 4 bases and J by 0 bases, 7 bases remained unmatched. The CDR3 region has the DNA TGTGCCAGCAGCCCGGAACTAGCGGGCGTCTCCTACGAGCAGTACTTC. Translation gives CASSPELAGVSYEQYF.

The sample holds many counts of this clonotype. CDR3 sequence reads: CASTEGGRIYGYTF. CDR3 DNA: TGTGCCAGCACAGAGGGAGGGCGGATATATGGCTACACCTTC. The chain links TRBV6-5 to TRBJ1-2; no clear D gene. Germline CDR1 reads MNHEY; CDR2 reads SVGAGI. This CDR3 region has 14 residues. The ends were cut back, 7 bases at V and 5 bases at J, with 17 bases in the middle.

This clonotype has a count of ten or more. The chain joins TRBV7-2 to TRBJ1-6; unclear D gene. CDR3 length equals 15 residues. Trimming pared 5 bases from V and 2 bases from J, leaving 10 bases between. CDR1 is SGHTA and CDR2 is FQGNSA in the germline V gene. In nucleotides, the CDR3 is TGTGCCAGCAGCCAGAGACCGACCTATAATTCACCCCTCCACTTT. Its translation: CASSQRPTYNSPLHF. Supplemented by reference TRBV7-2 and TRBJ1-6, the full variable domain reads GAGVSQSPSNKVTEKGKDVELRCDPISGHTALYWYRQSLGQGLEFLIYFQGNSAPDKSGLPSDRFSAERTGGSVSTLTIQRTQQEDSAVYLCASSQRPTYNSPLHFGNGTRLTVT.

This chain connects TRBV11-2 to TRBJ1-1; 10 nucleotides match TRBD1. The germline gives CDR1 SGHAT, CDR2 FQNNGV. V trimming: 5 bases; J trimming: 3 bases; junction bases outside the gene matches: 9. This CDR3 has 16 amino acids. CDR3 bases: TGTGCCAGCAGCCCCGGGACAGGGGACCCTGACACTGAAGCTTTCTTT. Amino acids: CASSPGTGDPDTEAFF.

The table lists this clonotype with many counts. The rearrangement joins TRBV20-1 to TRBJ1-2; no reliable D call. Germline assignment: CDR1 DFQATT and CDR2 SNEGSKA (reference sequence). This CDR3 has 12 residues. Between the trimmed V and J ends, which lost 8 bases and 1 base, there was a span of 11 bases. The CDR3 reads CSRMQVNYGYTF. The DNA for the CDR3 is TGCAGTCGGATGCAGGTTAACTATGGCTACACCTTC.

This clonotype occurred a few times. The CDR3, as DNA: TGCAGCGTTGAACAGGGGGGATCTGGAAACACCATATATTTT. Its protein product is CSVEQGGSGNTIYF. This chain joins TRBV29-1 and TRBJ1-3; 7 bases align to TRBD1. From germline, CDR1 is SQVTM and CDR2 ANQGSEA. The CDR3 totals 14 residues. J lost 1 base, V lost 2 bases, and 2 bases had no gene match.

This chain connects TRBV9 to TRBJ2-2; D is perhaps TRBD1 (5 bases). With 0 bases removed from V and 2 bases from J, the gap between germline ends came to 5 bases. CDR1 SGDLS and CDR2 YYNGEE come from the germline V gene. The CDR3 totals 14 residues. The CDR3 region has the DNA TGTGCCAGCAGCGTAGGGACAAACACCGGGGAGCTGTTTTTT. This encodes CASSVGTNTGELFF.